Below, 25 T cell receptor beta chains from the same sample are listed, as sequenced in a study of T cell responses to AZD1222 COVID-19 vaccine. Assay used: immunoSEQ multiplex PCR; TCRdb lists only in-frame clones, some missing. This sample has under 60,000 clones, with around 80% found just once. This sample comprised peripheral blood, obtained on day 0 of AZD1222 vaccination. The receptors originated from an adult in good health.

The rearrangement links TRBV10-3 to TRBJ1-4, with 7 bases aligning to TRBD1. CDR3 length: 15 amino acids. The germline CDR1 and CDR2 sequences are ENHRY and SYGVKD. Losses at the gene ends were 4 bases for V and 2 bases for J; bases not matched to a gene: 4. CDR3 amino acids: CAISVEQGTNEKLFF. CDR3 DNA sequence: TGTGCCATCAGTGTAGAACAGGGGACTAATGAAAAACTGTTTTTT.

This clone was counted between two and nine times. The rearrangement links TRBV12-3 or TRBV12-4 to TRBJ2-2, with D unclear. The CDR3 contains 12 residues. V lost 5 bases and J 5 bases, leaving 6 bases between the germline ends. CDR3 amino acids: CASSPWTGELFF. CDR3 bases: TGTGCCAGCAGTCCGTGGACCGGGGAGCTGTTTTTT.

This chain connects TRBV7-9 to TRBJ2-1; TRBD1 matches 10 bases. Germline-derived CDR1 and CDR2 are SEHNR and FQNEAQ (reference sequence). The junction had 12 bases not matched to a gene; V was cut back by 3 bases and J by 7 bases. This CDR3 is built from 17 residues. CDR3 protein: CASSFTLRGQGGNEQFF. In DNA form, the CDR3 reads TGTGCCAGCAGCTTTACCCTGCGCGGACAGGGGGGAAATGAGCAGTTCTTC.

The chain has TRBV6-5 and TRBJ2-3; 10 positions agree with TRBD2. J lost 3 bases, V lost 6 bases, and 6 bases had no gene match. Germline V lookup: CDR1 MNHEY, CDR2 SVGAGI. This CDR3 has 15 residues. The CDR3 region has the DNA TGTGCCAGCAGACCGACTAGCGGGCTGACAGATACGCAGTATTTT. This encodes CASRPTSGLTDTQYF.

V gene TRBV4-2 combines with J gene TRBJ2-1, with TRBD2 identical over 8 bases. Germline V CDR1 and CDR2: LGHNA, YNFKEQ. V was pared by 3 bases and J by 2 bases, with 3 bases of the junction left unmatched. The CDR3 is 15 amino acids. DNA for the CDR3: TGTGCCAGCAGCCACGAAGCGGGAGCCTACAATGAGCAGTTCTTC. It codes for CASSHEAGAYNEQFF.

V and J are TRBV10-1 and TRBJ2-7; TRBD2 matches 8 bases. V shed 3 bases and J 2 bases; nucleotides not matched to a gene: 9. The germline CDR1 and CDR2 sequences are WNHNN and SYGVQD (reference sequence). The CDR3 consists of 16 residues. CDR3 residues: CASSDHVAGGTYEQYF. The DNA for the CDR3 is TGCGCCAGCAGTGATCACGTCGCGGGAGGTACCTACGAGCAGTACTTC.

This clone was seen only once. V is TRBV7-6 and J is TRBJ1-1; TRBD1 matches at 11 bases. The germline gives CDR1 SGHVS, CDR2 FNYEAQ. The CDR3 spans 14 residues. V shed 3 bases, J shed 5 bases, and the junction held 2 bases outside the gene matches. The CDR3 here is CASSFGTGGTEAFF. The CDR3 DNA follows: TGTGCCAGCAGCTTTGGGACAGGGGGTACTGAAGCTTTCTTT.

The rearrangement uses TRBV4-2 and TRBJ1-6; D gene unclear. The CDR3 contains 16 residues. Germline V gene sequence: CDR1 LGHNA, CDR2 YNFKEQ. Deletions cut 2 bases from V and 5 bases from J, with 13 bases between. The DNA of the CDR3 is TGTGCCAGCAGCCAAAACCTCCGGGCCGATAATTCACCCCTCCACTTT. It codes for CASSQNLRADNSPLHF.

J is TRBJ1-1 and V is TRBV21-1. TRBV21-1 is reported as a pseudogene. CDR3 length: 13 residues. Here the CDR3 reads CASTGGLNTEAFF. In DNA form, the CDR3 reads TGTGCCAGCACGGGGGGGCTGAACACTGAAGCTTTCTTT.

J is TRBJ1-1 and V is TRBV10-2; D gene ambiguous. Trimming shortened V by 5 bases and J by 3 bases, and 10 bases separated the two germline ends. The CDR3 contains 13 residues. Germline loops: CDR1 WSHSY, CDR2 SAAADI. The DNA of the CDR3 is TGCGCCAGCAGTCCGGGTAGGCACACTGAAGCTTTCTTT. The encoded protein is CASSPGRHTEAFF.

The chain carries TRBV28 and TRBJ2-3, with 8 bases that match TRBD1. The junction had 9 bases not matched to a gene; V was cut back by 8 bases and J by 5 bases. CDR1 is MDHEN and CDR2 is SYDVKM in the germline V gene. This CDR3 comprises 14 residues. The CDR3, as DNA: TGTGCCAGCCAGGCGGACAGGGTAATAGATACGCAGTATTTT. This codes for CASQADRVIDTQYF.

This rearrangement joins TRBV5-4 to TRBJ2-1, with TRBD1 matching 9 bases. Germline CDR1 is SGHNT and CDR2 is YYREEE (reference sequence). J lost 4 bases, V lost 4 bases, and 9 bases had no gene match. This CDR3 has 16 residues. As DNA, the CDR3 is TGTGCCAGCAGCAGCCCCGGGACAGGGAGGTACAATGAGCAGTTCTTC. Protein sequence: CASSSPGTGRYNEQFF.

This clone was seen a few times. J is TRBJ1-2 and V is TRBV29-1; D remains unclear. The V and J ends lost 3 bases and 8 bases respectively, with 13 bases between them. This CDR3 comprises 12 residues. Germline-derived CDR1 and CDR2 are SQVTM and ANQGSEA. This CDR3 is CSVDVGSRGYTF. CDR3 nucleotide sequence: TGCAGCGTTGACGTGGGGAGTAGAGGCTACACCTTC.

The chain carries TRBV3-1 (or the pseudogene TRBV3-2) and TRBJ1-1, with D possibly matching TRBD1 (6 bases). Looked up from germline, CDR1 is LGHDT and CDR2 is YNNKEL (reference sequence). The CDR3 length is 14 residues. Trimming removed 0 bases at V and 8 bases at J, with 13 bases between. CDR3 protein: CASSQDPGQSEAFF. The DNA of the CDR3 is TGTGCCAGCAGCCAAGACCCGGGACAATCAGAAGCTTTCTTT.

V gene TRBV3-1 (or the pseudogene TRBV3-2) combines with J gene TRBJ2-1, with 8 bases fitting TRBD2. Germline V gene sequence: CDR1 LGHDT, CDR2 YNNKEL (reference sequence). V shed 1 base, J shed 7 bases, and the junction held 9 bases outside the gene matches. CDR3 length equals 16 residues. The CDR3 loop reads CASSQGDSGILNEQFF. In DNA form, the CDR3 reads TGTGCCAGCAGCCAAGGGGATAGCGGGATACTAAATGAGCAGTTCTTC.

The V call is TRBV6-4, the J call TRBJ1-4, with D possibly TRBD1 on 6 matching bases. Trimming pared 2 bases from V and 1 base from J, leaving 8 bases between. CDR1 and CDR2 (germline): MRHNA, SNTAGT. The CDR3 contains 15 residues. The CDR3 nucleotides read TGTGCCAGCAGTGACGACAGGAGAACTAATGAAAAACTGTTTTTT. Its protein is CASSDDRRTNEKLFF.

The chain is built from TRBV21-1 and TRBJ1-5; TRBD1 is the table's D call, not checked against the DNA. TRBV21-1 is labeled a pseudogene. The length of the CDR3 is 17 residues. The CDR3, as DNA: TGTGCCAGCAGCAAGGTGGTGATTGGGGGCCGCGGTCAGCCCCAGCATTTT. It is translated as CASSKVVIGGRGQPQHF.

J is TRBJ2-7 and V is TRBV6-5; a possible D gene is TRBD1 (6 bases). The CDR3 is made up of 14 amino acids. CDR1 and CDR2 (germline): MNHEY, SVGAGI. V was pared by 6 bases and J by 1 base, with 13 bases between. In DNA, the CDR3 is TGTGCCAGCAGCTTTCAGGGGAGTTCCTACGAGCAGTACTTC. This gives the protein CASSFQGSSYEQYF.

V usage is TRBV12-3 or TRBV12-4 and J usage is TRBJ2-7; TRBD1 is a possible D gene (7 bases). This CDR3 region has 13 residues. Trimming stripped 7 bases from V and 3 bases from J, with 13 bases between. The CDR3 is CASMEGAGYEQYF. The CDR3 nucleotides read TGTGCCAGCATGGAGGGGGCCGGCTACGAGCAGTACTTC.

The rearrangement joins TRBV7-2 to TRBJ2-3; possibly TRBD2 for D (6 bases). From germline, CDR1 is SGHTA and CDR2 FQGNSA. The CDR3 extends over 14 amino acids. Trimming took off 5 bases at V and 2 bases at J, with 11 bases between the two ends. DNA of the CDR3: TGTGCCAGCAGCCCGGACTACTCCACAGATACGCAGTATTTT. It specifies CASSPDYSTDTQYF. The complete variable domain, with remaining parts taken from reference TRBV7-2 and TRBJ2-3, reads GAGVSQSPSNKVTEKGKDVELRCDPISGHTALYWYRQSLGQGLEFLIYFQGNSAPDKSGLPSDRFSAERTGGSVSTLTIQRTQQEDSAVYLCASSPDYSTDTQYFGPGTRLTVL.

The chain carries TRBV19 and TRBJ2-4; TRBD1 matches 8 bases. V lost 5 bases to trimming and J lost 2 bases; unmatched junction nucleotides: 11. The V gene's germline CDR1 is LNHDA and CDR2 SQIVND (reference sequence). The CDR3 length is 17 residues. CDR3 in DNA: TGTGCCAGTAGTCTCTTGACCACAGGGGGGTCCAAAAACATTCAGTACTTC. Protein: CASSLLTTGGSKNIQYF.

CDR3 sequence reads: CATSRDRGSNQPQHF. In nucleotides, the CDR3 is TGTGCCACCAGCAGAGACAGGGGAAGCAATCAGCCCCAGCATTTT. V is TRBV15 and J is TRBJ1-5; D might be TRBD1 (6 bases). Per the germline V gene, CDR1 is LNHNV and CDR2 is YYDKDF (reference sequence). This CDR3 contains 15 residues. The germline V and J ends were trimmed by 0 bases and 1 base, with 7 bases remaining between them.

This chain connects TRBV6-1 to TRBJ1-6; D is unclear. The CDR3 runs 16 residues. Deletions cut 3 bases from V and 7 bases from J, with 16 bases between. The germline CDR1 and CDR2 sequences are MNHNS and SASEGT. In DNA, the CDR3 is TGTGCCAGCAGTGACCCTCGTGGAGGACCCAATTCACCCCTCCACTTT. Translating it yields CASSDPRGGPNSPLHF.

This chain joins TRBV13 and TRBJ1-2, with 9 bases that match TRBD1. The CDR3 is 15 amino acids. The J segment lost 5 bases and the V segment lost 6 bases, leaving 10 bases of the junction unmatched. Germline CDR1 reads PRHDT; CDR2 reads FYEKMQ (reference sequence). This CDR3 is CASSSQGAWGYGYTF. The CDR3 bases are TGTGCCAGCAGTTCACAGGGGGCCTGGGGGTATGGCTACACCTTC. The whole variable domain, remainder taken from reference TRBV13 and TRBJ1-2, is AAGVIQSPRHLIKEKRETATLKCYPIPRHDTVYWYQQGPGQDPQFLISFYEKMQSDKGSIPDRFSAQQFSDYHSELNMSSLELGDSALYFCASSSQGAWGYGYTFGSGTRLTVV.

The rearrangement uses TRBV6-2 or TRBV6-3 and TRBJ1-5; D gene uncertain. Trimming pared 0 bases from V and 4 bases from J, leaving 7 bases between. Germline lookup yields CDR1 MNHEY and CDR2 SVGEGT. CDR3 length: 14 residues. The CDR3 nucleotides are TGTGCCAGCAGTTACTCGGGAGGGAATCAGCCCCAGCATTTT. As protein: CASSYSGGNQPQHF.